Here is one T cell receptor beta chain with its context. Its antigen remains unknown. This sample is part of a study of cytotoxic CD8 clonotypes in ibrutinib-treated CLL. Study information: Each sample contained, on average, approximately 250,000 productive templates and tens of thousands of productive rearrangements. The study's findings and limits: The study found baseline clonality above age-matched healthy donors, tracking circulating CD8+ T-cell counts. Few clonotypes were public, and these shrank or held steady under treatment.

Here immunoSEQ multiplex PCR was the method, and the copy in TCRdb shows in-frame clones only, minus some. The table records 110,000 to 150,000 clones, around three quarters of them present only once. This receptor was obtained from a human donor with chronic lymphocytic leukemia. The sample in question was PBMCs, obtained after 12 months of ibrutinib treatment.

The chain's CDR3 is CASSKGGPHGSQPQHF. In DNA, the CDR3 is TGTGCCAGCAGCAAAGGGGGGCCCCACGGAAGTCAGCCCCAGCATTTT. This rearrangement joins TRBV21-1 to TRBJ1-5; TRBD1, the table's D call, was not compared with the DNA. TRBV21-1 has pseudogene status. This CDR3 is built from 16 residues.